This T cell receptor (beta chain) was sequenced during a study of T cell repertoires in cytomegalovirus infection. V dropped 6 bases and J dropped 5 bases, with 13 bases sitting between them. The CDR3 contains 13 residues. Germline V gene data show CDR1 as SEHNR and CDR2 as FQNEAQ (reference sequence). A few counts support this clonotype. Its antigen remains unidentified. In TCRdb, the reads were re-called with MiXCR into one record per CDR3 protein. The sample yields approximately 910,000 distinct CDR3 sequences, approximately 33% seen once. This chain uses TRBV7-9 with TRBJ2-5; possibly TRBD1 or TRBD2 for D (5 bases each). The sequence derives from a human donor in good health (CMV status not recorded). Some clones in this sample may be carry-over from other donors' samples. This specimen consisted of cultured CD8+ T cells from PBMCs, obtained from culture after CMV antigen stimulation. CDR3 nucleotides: TGTGCCAGCAGAGGGACCACTCAGGAGACCCAGTACTTC. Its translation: CASRGTTQETQYF.